A single sample is the source of the 13 T cell receptor beta chains below, sequenced in a study of blood T cell repertoires in COVID-19. Profiled with immunoSEQ multiplex PCR; TCRdb holds only in-frame clones, not every one. This table holds over 200,000 clones, 65% to 90% found once. Sequenced: peripheral blood. Receptors originate from a human donor in a cohort sampled during active COVID-19.

With respect to this clone: This sample also contains other DNA sequences that code for the same CDR3. The J gene is TRBJ1-3, the V gene TRBV15, with a tentative D call TRBD1 (5 bases). This CDR3 is built from 13 residues. Trimming pared 1 base from V and 5 bases from J, leaving 6 bases between. The germline V gene encodes CDR1 LNHNV and CDR2 YYDKDF (reference sequence). CDR3 DNA sequence: TGTGCCACCAGCAGAGCAGGGAGAAACACCATATATTTT. Translating it yields CATSRAGRNTIYF. The whole variable domain, filled in from reference TRBV15 and TRBJ1-3, reads DAMVIQNPRYQVTQFGKPVTLSCSQTLNHNVMYWYQQKSSQAPKLLFHYYDKDFNNEADTPDNFQSRRPNTSFCFLDIRSPGLGDTAMYLCATSRAGRNTIYFGEGSWLTVV.

The genes are TRBV24-1 and TRBJ2-7; 11 positions match TRBD2. The V gene end was trimmed by 4 bases and the J gene end by 5 bases; junction bases not matched to a gene: 9. In germline, CDR1 is KGHDR, CDR2 SFDVKD. This CDR3 is built from 16 residues. CDR3 nucleotides: TGTGCCACCAGTGACCCTATAGCGGGAGGGCCCCACGAGCAGTACTTC. This gives the protein CATSDPIAGGPHEQYF.

The V and J genes are TRBV4-1 and TRBJ2-5, with 9 bases identical to TRBD1. The CDR3 has 15 amino acids. The ends lost 0 bases at V and 4 bases at J; junction bases unmatched: 3. The germline V gene encodes CDR1 MGHRA and CDR2 YSYEKL. CDR3 sequence reads: CASSQDLGQGETQYF. The CDR3 nucleotides are TGCGCCAGCAGCCAAGATTTGGGACAGGGAGAGACCCAGTACTTC.

The rearrangement links TRBV3-1 (or the pseudogene TRBV3-2) to TRBJ2-7; D gene unclear. Trimming pared 3 bases from V and 2 bases from J, leaving 5 bases between. The CDR3 sequence is 12 residues long. Germline CDR1 LGHDT, CDR2 YNNKEL (reference sequence). The CDR3 DNA is TGTGCCAGCAGCCACACACCCTACGAGCAGTACTTC. Translation: CASSHTPYEQYF.

The chain carries TRBV5-4 and TRBJ2-1; 8 bases are a match to TRBD2. CDR3 size: 15 residues. Trimming removed 7 bases from V and 0 bases from J; junction bases left unmatched: 6. CDR1 SGHNT and CDR2 YYREEE come from the germline V gene (reference sequence). The CDR3 protein is CASGLAPSSYNEQFF. CDR3 in DNA: TGTGCCAGCGGACTAGCACCGAGCTCCTACAATGAGCAGTTCTTC.

This chain links TRBV7-3 with TRBJ1-5; 8 bases match TRBD1. CDR3 length: 14 amino acids. CDR1 and CDR2 from the germline V gene are SGHTA and FQGTGA. V gave up 5 bases and J gave up 7 bases; unmatched junction bases: 7. DNA of the CDR3: TGTGCCAGCAGCCGAGACAGGGGCGAACAGCCCCAGCATTTT. This encodes CASSRDRGEQPQHF.

V gene TRBV7-2 combines with J gene TRBJ1-3, with 8 positions matching TRBD1. The germline V gene has CDR1 SGHTA and CDR2 FQGNSA. This CDR3 comprises 17 residues. With 1 base clipped from V and 4 bases from J, the junction kept 9 bases outside the gene matches. CDR3 sequence: CASSLERTGITGNTIYF. CDR3 nucleotide sequence: TGTGCCAGCAGCTTAGAAAGGACAGGGATAACAGGAAACACCATATATTTT.

This clone was observed a handful of times. The genes are TRBV27 and TRBJ2-2, with 12 positions matching TRBD1. Germline CDR1 reads MNHEY; CDR2 reads SMNVEV (reference sequence). Trimming cost V 11 bases and J 3 bases; bases outside gene matches: 19. This CDR3 has 19 amino acids. The CDR3 DNA sequence: TGTGCCCGCCGTTCCGGGGGGGGACAGGGGGCGCTGGACACCGGGGAGCTGTTTTTT. Translating it yields CARRSGGGQGALDTGELFF.

This chain uses TRBV5-1 with TRBJ2-3; TRBD1 aligns across 7 bases. The CDR3 consists of 14 residues. Germline V lookup: CDR1 SGHRS, CDR2 YFSETQ. V lost 3 bases to trimming and J lost 1 base; unmatched junction nucleotides: 2. In DNA form, the CDR3 reads TGCGCCAGCAGCTCAGGGACAGGCACAGATACGCAGTATTTT. This gives the protein CASSSGTGTDTQYF.

V is TRBV11-3 and J is TRBJ2-2, with D unclear. Trimming left V 3 bases short and J 1 base short, with 3 bases between. CDR1 is SGHNT and CDR2 is YENEEA in the germline V gene. The CDR3 sequence is 13 residues long. The CDR3 nucleotides are TGTGCCAGCAGCTTCCAGAACACCGGGGAGCTGTTTTTT. This encodes CASSFQNTGELFF.

The genes are TRBV19 and TRBJ1-2; D unresolved. The CDR3 is 11 residues long. Between the trimmed V and J ends, which lost 5 bases and 3 bases, there was a span of 4 bases. In germline, CDR1 is LNHDA, CDR2 SQIVND (reference sequence). CDR3 in DNA: TGTGCCAGTAGTTCGGACTATGGCTACACCTTC. It specifies CASSSDYGYTF.

This chain connects TRBV4-3 to TRBJ2-7; 12 bases align to TRBD2. V lost 1 base and J lost 4; bases outside the gene matches: 5. The CDR3 loop spans 16 amino acids. CDR1 is LGHNA and CDR2 is YSLEER in the germline V gene. This chain's CDR3 is CASSQVPTSGSYEQYF. Written as DNA, the CDR3 is TGCGCCAGCAGCCAAGTCCCGACTAGCGGGAGTTACGAGCAGTACTTC.

The chain joins TRBV11-2 to TRBJ2-7; D possibly corresponds to TRBD2 (7 bases). Per the germline V gene, CDR1 is SGHAT and CDR2 is FQNNGV. The CDR3 consists of 15 residues. The V and J ends lost 2 bases and 1 base respectively, with 12 bases between them. Here the CDR3 reads CASSLTAGASYEQYF. DNA for the CDR3: TGTGCCAGCAGCTTAACCGCGGGGGCGTCCTACGAGCAGTACTTC.